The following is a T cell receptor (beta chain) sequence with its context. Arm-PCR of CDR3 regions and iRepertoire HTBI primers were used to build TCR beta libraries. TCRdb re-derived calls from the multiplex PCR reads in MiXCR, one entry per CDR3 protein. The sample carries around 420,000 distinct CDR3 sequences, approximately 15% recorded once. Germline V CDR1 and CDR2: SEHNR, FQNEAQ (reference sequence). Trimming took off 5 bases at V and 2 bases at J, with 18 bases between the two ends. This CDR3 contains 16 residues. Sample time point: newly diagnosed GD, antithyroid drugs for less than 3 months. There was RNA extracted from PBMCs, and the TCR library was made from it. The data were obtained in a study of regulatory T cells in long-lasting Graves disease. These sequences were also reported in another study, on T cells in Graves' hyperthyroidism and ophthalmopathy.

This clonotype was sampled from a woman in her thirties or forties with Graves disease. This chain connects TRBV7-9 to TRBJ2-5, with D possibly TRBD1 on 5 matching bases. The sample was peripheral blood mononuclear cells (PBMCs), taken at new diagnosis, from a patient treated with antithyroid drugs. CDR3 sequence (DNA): TGTGCCAGCAGCCCCGGCAAAGGGGATTCACAAGAGACCCAGTACTTC. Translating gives CASSPGKGDSQETQYF.